The 14 T cell receptor beta chains listed next were all sequenced from one sample in a study of T cell responses to AZD1222 COVID-19 vaccine. Here immunoSEQ multiplex PCR was the method, and the copy in TCRdb shows in-frame clones only, minus some. The sample shows some 170,000 clones, 90% of them seen only once. The sample consisted of peripheral blood, taken 28 days after the second dose of the MenACWY control vaccine. These receptor sequences come from an adult who received the MenACWY meningococcal vaccine as a control.

The chain combines TRBV3-1 (or the pseudogene TRBV3-2) with TRBJ1-5, with 8 bases identical to TRBD1. Germline CDR1 and CDR2: LGHDT and YNNKEL (reference sequence). Unmatched junction bases numbered 4, after V lost 4 bases and J lost 2 bases. This CDR3 is built from 15 residues. The CDR3 sequence: CASSLGQGRNQPQHF. The CDR3 DNA reads as TGTGCCAGCAGCCTCGGACAGGGACGCAATCAGCCCCAGCATTTT.

The chain joins TRBV6-5 to TRBJ1-4, with D hard to call. CDR3 length: 13 amino acids. V lost 10 bases and J 0 bases, leaving 9 bases between the germline ends. Germline CDR1 reads MNHEY; CDR2 reads SVGAGI. The CDR3 reads CATAYATNEKLFF. DNA for the CDR3: TGTGCCACGGCTTACGCAACTAATGAAAAACTGTTTTTT.

The V gene is TRBV19, the J gene TRBJ2-1, with 14 nucleotides matching TRBD2. J lost 8 bases, V lost 7 bases, and 4 bases had no gene match. CDR3 length: 14 residues. Germline CDR1 is LNHDA and CDR2 is SQIVND (reference sequence). The CDR3 DNA reads as TGTGCCAGTAAGGGGACTAGCGGGAGCCATGAGCAGTTCTTC. Protein: CASKGTSGSHEQFF. Looking up the rest from reference TRBV19 and TRBJ2-1 gives the full variable domain: DGGITQSPKYLFRKEGQNVTLSCEQNLNHDAMYWYRQDPGQGLRLIYYSQIVNDFQKGDIAEGYSVSREKKESFPLTVTSAQKNPTAFYLCASKGTSGSHEQFFGPGTRLTVL.

The chain carries TRBV5-1 and TRBJ2-7, with D possibly TRBD1 on 5 matching bases. The germline V gene encodes CDR1 SGHRS and CDR2 YFSETQ. The ends were cut back, 4 bases at V and 4 bases at J, with 12 bases in the middle. The CDR3 has 13 residues. CDR3 protein: CASSPGRAYEQYF. CDR3 coding DNA: TGCGCCAGCAGCCCGGGCAGGGCGTACGAGCAGTACTTC. Supplemented by reference TRBV5-1 and TRBJ2-7, the full variable domain reads KAGVTQTPRYLIKTRGQQVTLSCSPISGHRSVSWYQQTPGQGLQFLFEYFSETQRNKGNFPGRFSGRQFSNSRSEMNVSTLELGDSALYLCASSPGRAYEQYFGPGTRLTVT.

The chain couples TRBV28 to TRBJ1-2; 7 bases match TRBD1. Germline V lookup: CDR1 MDHEN, CDR2 SYDVKM. J gave up 7 bases and V 10 bases, and 12 bases lay outside the gene matches. The CDR3 contains 13 residues. As DNA, the CDR3 is TGTGCCACTATCCGGGACAGACTGCGTGGCTACACCTTC. It specifies CATIRDRLRGYTF.

The chain has TRBV9 and TRBJ2-6, with D possibly TRBD1 on 5 matching bases. The CDR3 contains 16 residues. V was clipped by 3 bases and J by 1 base, with 11 bases between them. Germline CDR1 and CDR2: SGDLS and YYNGEE. The CDR3 nucleotides are TGTGCCAGCAGCGCGGAGACAGTTTCTGGGGCCAACGTCCTGACTTTC. Its translation: CASSAETVSGANVLTF.

The chain's CDR3 is CASSFGAYEQYF. The CDR3 DNA follows: TGTGCCAGTAGTTTCGGAGCCTACGAGCAGTACTTC. This chain links TRBV19 with TRBJ2-7; D unresolved. V lost 5 bases, J lost 2 bases, and 7 bases lay in between. Per the germline V gene, CDR1 is LNHDA and CDR2 is SQIVND (reference sequence). This CDR3 has 12 amino acids. The entire variable domain, with the rest obtained from reference TRBV19 and TRBJ2-7, is as follows: DGGITQSPKYLFRKEGQNVTLSCEQNLNHDAMYWYRQDPGQGLRLIYYSQIVNDFQKGDIAEGYSVSREKKESFPLTVTSAQKNPTAFYLCASSFGAYEQYFGPGTRLTVT.

The chain recombines TRBV7-7 with TRBJ2-5, with a tentative D call TRBD2 (5 bases). V was cut by 1 base and J by 1 base, with 7 bases left in between. This CDR3 is built from 14 residues. In germline, CDR1 is SSHAT, CDR2 FNYEAQ (reference sequence). This CDR3 is CASSLGGRQETQYF. The CDR3 DNA reads as TGTGCCAGCAGCTTAGGAGGGCGCCAAGAGACCCAGTACTTC.

The sample holds one count of this clone. This chain joins TRBV28 and TRBJ1-3; D gene ambiguous. The CDR3 runs 16 residues. Trimming removed 7 bases from V and 1 base from J, with 17 bases in between. Germline V gives CDR1 MDHEN, CDR2 SYDVKM. CDR3 DNA sequence: TGTGCCAGCACCCCCTCGGGCGGGCCTTCTGGAAACACCATATATTTT. It specifies CASTPSGGPSGNTIYF.

This sequence joins TRBV6-5 and TRBJ1-1; D may be TRBD1 (6 bases). Germline V gene data show CDR1 as MNHEY and CDR2 as SVGAGI. Trimming left V 3 bases short and J 5 bases short, with 13 bases between. The CDR3 consists of 14 residues. CDR3 residues: CASSYGDTGTEAFF. The CDR3 DNA is TGTGCCAGCAGTTATGGCGATACAGGGACTGAAGCTTTCTTT.

V usage is TRBV6-2 or TRBV6-3 and J usage is TRBJ1-1, with 10 bases matching TRBD1. This CDR3 is built from 17 residues. Looked up from germline, CDR1 is MNHEY and CDR2 is SVGEGT. Trimming cost V 4 bases and J 5 bases; bases outside gene matches: 13. CDR3 sequence: CASSSPVPGTGVTEAFF. CDR3 DNA: TGTGCCAGCAGTTCCCCGGTACCCGGGACAGGGGTTACTGAAGCTTTCTTT.

This clone was counted once. The chain employs TRBV19 and TRBJ1-5; D remains ambiguous. CDR3 length equals 18 residues. Trimming cost V 6 bases and J 0 bases, with 21 bases left between them. CDR1 is LNHDA, CDR2 SQIVND, per germline (reference sequence). Written as DNA, the CDR3 is TGTGCCAGTAGCTTTTCGAGATCGGCCGCTTATAGCAATCAGCCCCAGCATTTT. This encodes CASSFSRSAAYSNQPQHF.

The CDR3: CASNRRRTRAYEQYF. As DNA, the CDR3 is TGTGCCAGCAACAGAAGGAGGACACGGGCCTACGAGCAGTACTTC. V gene TRBV6-6 combines with J gene TRBJ2-7; D may correspond to TRBD1 or TRBD2 (5 bases each). The CDR3 consists of 15 residues. The germline V and J ends were trimmed by 7 bases and 2 bases, with 18 bases remaining between them. CDR1 is MNHNY, CDR2 SVGAGI, per germline (reference sequence).

The gene calls are TRBV12-3 or TRBV12-4 and TRBJ2-1; the D gene is possibly TRBD2 (5 bases). V shed 4 bases and J shed 10 bases, with 11 bases lying between them. The CDR3 is 12 residues long. Written as DNA, the CDR3 is TGTGCCAGCAGTTGGGGAGCTGAGGAGCAGTTCTTC. This codes for CASSWGAEEQFF.